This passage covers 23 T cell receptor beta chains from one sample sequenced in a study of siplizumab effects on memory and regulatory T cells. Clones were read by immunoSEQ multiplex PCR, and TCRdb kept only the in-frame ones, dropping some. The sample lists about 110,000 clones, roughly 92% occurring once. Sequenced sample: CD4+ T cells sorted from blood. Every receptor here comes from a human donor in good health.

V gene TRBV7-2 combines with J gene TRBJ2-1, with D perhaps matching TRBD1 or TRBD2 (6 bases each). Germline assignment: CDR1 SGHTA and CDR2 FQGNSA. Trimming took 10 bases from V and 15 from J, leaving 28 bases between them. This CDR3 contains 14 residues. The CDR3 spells CATQKGGRPPPPFF. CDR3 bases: TGTGCCACCCAAAAGGGGGGAAGACCTCCTCCCCCGTTCTTC. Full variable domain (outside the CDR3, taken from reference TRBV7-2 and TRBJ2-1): GAGVSQSPSNKVTEKGKDVELRCDPISGHTALYWYRQSLGQGLEFLIYFQGNSAPDKSGLPSDRFSAERTGGSVSTLTIQRTQQEDSAVYLCATQKGGRPPPPFFGPGTRLTVL.

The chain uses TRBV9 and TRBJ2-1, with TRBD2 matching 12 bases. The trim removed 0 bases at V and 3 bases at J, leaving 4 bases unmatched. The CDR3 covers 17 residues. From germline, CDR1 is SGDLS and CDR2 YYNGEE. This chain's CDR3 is CASSVAASGRVYNEQFF. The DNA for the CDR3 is TGTGCCAGCAGCGTAGCCGCTAGCGGGAGGGTCTACAATGAGCAGTTCTTC.

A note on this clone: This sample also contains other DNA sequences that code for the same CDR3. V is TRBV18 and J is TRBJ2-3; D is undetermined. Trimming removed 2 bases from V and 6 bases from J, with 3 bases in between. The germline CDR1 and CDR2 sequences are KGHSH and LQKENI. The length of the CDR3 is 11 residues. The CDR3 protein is CASSPWDTQYF. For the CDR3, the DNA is TGTGCCAGCTCACCATGGGATACGCAGTATTTT.

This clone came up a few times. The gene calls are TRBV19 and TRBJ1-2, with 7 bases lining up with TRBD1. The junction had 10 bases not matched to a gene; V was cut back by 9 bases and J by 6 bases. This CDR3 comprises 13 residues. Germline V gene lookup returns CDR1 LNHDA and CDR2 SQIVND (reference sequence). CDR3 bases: TGTGCCAGCCTCCGACAGGGCGGGGATGGCTACACCTTC. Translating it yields CASLRQGGDGYTF.

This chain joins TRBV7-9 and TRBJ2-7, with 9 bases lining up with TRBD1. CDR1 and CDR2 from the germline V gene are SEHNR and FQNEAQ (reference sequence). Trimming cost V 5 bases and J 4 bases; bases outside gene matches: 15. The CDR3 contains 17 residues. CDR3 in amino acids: CASSQGITGTGWYEQYF. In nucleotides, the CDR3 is TGTGCCAGCAGCCAAGGTATTACCGGGACAGGGTGGTACGAGCAGTACTTC. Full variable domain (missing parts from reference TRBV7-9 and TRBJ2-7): DTGVSQNPRHKITKRGQNVTFRCDPISEHNRLYWYRQTLGQGPEFLTYFQNEAQLEKSRLLSDRFSAERPKGSFSTLEIQRTEQGDSAMYLCASSQGITGTGWYEQYFGPGTRLTVT.

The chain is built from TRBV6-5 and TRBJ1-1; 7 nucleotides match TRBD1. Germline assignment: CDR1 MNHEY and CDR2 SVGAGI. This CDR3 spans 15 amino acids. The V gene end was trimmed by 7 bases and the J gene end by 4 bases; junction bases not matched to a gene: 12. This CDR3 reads CASTSPVRGGTEAFF. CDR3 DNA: TGTGCCAGCACCTCCCCGGTCAGGGGGGGCACTGAAGCTTTCTTT.

This CDR3 is CASRKQGYSPLHF. The DNA for the CDR3 is TGTGCCAGTAGAAAACAGGGGTATTCACCCCTCCACTTT. This chain joins TRBV19 and TRBJ1-6; 7 nucleotides line up with TRBD1. The CDR3 has 13 residues. Trimming cost V 6 bases and J 8 bases; bases outside gene matches: 4. Germline-derived CDR1 and CDR2 are LNHDA and SQIVND (reference sequence).

CDR3 region: CASSSGTSGYNEQFF. In DNA form, the CDR3 reads TGCGCCAGCAGCTCCGGGACTAGCGGCTACAATGAGCAGTTCTTC. This sequence joins TRBV5-1 and TRBJ2-1; 11 bases match TRBD2. V gave up 3 bases and J gave up 3 bases; unmatched junction bases: 2. Germline-derived CDR1 and CDR2 are SGHRS and YFSETQ. The CDR3 is made up of 15 amino acids.

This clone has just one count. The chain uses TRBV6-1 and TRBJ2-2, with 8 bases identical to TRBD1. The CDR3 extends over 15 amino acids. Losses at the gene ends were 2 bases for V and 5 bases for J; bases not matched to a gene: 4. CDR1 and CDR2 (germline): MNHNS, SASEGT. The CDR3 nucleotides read TGTGCCAGCAGTGAACAGGGGGCAATTACCGGGGAGCTGTTTTTT. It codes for CASSEQGAITGELFF.

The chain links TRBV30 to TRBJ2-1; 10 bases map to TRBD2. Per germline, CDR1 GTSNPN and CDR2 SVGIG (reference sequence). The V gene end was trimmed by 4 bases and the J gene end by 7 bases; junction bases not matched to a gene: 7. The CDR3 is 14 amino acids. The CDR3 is CAWIASGRGNEQFF. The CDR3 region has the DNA TGTGCCTGGATCGCTAGCGGGAGAGGAAATGAGCAGTTCTTC.

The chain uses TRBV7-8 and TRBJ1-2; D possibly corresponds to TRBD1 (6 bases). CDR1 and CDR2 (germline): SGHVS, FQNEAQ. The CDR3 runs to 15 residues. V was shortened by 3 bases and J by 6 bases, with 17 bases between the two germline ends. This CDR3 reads CASSFLPTGSHGYTF. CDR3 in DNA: TGTGCCAGCAGCTTCCTTCCGACAGGCTCACATGGCTACACCTTC.

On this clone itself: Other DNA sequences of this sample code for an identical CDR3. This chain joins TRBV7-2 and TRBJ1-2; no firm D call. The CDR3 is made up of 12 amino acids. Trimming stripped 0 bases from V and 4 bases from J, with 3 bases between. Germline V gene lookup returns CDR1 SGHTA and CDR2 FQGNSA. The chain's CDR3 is CASSLASYGYTF. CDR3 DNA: TGTGCCAGCAGCTTAGCAAGCTATGGCTACACCTTC. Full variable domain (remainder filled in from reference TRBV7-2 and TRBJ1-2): GAGVSQSPSNKVTEKGKDVELRCDPISGHTALYWYRQSLGQGLEFLIYFQGNSAPDKSGLPSDRFSAERTGGSVSTLTIQRTQQEDSAVYLCASSLASYGYTFGSGTRLTVV.

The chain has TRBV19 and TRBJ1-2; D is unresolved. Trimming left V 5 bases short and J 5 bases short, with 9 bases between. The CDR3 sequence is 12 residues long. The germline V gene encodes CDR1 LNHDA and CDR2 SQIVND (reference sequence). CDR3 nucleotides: TGTGCCAGTAGTGTCCGTGGGTATGGCTACACCTTC. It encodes CASSVRGYGYTF. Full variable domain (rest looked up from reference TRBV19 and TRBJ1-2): DGGITQSPKYLFRKEGQNVTLSCEQNLNHDAMYWYRQDPGQGLRLIYYSQIVNDFQKGDIAEGYSVSREKKESFPLTVTSAQKNPTAFYLCASSVRGYGYTFGSGTRLTVV.

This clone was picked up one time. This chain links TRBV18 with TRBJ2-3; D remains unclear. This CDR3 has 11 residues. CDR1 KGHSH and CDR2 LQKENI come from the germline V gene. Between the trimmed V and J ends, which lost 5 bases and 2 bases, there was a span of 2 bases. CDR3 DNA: TGTGCCAGCTCAACCACAGATACGCAGTATTTT. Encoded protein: CASSTTDTQYF.

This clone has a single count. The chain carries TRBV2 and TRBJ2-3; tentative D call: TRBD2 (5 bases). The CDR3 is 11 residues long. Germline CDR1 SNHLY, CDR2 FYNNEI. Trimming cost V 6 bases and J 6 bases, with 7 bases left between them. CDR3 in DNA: TGTGCCAGCAGGGGCGGGGATACGCAGTATTTT. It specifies CASRGGDTQYF.

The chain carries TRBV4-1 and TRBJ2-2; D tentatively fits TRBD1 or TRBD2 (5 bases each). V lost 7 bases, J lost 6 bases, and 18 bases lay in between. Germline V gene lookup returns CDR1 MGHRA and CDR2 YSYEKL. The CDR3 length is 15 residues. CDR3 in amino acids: CASTSSGGMAGELFF. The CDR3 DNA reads TGCGCCAGCACCTCAAGTGGGGGAATGGCCGGGGAGCTGTTTTTT.

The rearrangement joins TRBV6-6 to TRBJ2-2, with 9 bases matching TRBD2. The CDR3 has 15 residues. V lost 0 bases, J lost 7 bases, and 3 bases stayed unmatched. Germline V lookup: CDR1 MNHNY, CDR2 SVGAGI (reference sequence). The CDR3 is CASSYSREGVGELFF. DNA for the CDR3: TGTGCCAGCAGTTACTCGCGGGAGGGGGTCGGGGAGCTGTTTTTT.

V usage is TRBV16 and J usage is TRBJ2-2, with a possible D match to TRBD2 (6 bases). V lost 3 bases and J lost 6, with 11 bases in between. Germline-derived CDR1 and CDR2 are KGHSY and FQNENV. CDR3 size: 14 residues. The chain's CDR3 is CASSQMGDSGELFF. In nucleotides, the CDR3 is TGTGCCAGCAGCCAGATGGGGGACTCCGGGGAGCTGTTTTTT.

CDR3 region: CAIDRDSYNEQFF. Here the CDR3 DNA reads TGTGCCATAGACCGGGACTCCTACAATGAGCAGTTCTTC. The genes are TRBV6-1 and TRBJ2-1, with D perhaps TRBD2 (5 bases). The CDR3 runs to 13 residues. The germline V gene encodes CDR1 MNHNS and CDR2 SASEGT. V was pared by 10 bases and J by 0 bases, with 10 bases between.

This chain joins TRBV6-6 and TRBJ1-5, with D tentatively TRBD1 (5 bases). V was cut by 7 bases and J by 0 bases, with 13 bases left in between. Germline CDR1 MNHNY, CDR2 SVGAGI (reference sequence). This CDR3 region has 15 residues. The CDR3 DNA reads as TGTGCCAGCAAGGACACCCCTTATAGCAATCAGCCCCAGCATTTT. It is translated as CASKDTPYSNQPQHF.

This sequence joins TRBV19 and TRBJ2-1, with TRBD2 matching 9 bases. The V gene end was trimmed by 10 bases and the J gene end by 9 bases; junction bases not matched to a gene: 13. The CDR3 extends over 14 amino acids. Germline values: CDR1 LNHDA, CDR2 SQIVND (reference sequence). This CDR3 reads CATQSGLAVGEQFF. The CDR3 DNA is TGTGCCACACAATCGGGACTAGCTGTAGGTGAGCAGTTCTTC.

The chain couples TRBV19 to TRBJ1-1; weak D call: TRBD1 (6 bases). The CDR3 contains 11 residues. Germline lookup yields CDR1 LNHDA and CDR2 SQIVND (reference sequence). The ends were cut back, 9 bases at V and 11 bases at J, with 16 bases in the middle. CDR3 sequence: CARRTVFRAFF. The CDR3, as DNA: TGTGCCAGGAGGACAGTTTTCCGCGCTTTCTTT.

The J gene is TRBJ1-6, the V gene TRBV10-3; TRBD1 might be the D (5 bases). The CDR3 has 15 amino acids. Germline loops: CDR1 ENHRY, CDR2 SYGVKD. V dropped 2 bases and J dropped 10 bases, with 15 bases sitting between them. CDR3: CAISEGHGAGSPLHF. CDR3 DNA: TGTGCCATCAGTGAGGGACACGGAGCTGGGTCACCCCTCCACTTT.